This T cell receptor beta chain was identified in a study of blood T cell repertoires in COVID-19. Background on the study: In each case, the material was cDNA or gDNA derived from T cells, B-cell-depleted T cells, or PBMCs.

Here immunoSEQ multiplex PCR was the method, and the copy in TCRdb shows in-frame clones only, minus some. This table holds 230,000 or so clones, roughly 80% found once. V was pared by 7 bases and J by 6 bases, with 13 bases between. Germline V CDR1 and CDR2: LNHDA, SQIVND (reference sequence). The CDR3 spans 13 residues. Specimen: peripheral blood. The rearrangement uses TRBV19 and TRBJ1-5; D remains unclear. The receptor's source is a man aged 30-40 years with active or convalescent COVID-19. CDR3 region: CASKGLVSQPQHF. CDR3 DNA: TGTGCCAGTAAAGGACTTGTCAGTCAGCCCCAGCATTTT.